What follows describes a single TCR beta chain. This specimen belongs to a study of blood T cell repertoires in COVID-19. Germline V gene data show CDR1 as SNHLY and CDR2 as FYNNEI. The CDR3 is made up of 17 amino acids. With 1 base removed from V and 2 bases from J, the gap between germline ends came to 17 bases. Assay: immunoSEQ multiplex PCR; the TCRdb copy retains only in-frame clones and omits some. The sample has under 250,000 clones, more than 70% seen once. The chain links TRBV2 to TRBJ1-1; unclear D gene. Sequencing was carried out using peripheral blood. The source of this sequence is a man aged 40-49 years with active or convalescent COVID-19. CDR3 protein: CASSEVGPDMPNTEAFF. CDR3 coding DNA: TGTGCCAGCAGTGAAGTTGGTCCTGACATGCCCAACACTGAAGCTTTCTTT.